This T cell receptor beta chain originates from a study of metastatic and nonmetastatic thyroid tumors. Patients were all untreated before their thyroid surgery. TCRdb re-processed the PCR reads through MiXCR. The data hold about 5,600 clones, with roughly 30% observed a single time. Judged by abundance, this clone is large (0.1 to 1%). The CDR3 contains 12 residues. The V end was cut by 3 bases, the J end by 5 bases, with 5 bases between. Germline V CDR1 and CDR2: MNHEY, SVGEGT. The sequence was obtained from a female donor with papillary thyroid cancer or a benign thyroid nodule (not recorded which). Some clones in this sample may be carry-over from other donors' samples. The gene calls are TRBV6-2 or TRBV6-3 and TRBJ2-1; D unresolved. The sample comprised adjacent normal tissue. The CDR3 sequence is CASSYWNNEQFF. DNA for the CDR3: TGTGCCAGCAGTTATTGGAACAATGAGCAGTTCTTC.